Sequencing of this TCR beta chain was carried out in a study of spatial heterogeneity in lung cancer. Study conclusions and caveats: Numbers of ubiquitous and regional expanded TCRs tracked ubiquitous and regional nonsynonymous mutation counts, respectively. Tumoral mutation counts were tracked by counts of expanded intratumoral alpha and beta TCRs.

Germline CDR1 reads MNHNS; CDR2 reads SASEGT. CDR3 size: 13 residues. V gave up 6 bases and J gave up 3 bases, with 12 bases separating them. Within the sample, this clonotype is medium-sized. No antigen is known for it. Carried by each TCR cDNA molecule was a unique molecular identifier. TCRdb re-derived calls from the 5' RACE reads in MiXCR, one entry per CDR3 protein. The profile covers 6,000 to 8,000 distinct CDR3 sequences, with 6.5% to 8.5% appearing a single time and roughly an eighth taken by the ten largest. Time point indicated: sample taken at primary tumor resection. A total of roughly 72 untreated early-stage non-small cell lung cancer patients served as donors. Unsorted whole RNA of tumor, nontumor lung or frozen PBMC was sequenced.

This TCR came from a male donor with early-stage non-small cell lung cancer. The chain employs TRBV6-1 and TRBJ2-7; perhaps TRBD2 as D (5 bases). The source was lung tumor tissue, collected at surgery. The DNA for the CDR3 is TGTGCCAGCAGCCTAGACGGGAACTACGAGCAGTACTTC. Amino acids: CASSLDGNYEQYF.